Each of the 23 T cell receptor beta chains below was sequenced from the same sample in a study of cytomegalovirus exposure and HLA in healthy donors (dated by TCRdb to about 2017). Libraries were constructed by the immunoSEQ multiplex PCR assay. For the multiplex PCR, a mixture combining 60 forward primers for TCR Vbeta segments and 13 reverse primers for TCR Jbeta segments was used. Drawn from immuneACCESS, this table holds only the in-frame rearrangements with V and J called that TCRdb kept. Clones are partly lost; checked studies trace under half to an unresolved V gene and leave the rest unexplained. The sample includes 110,000 to 150,000 clones, with roughly 68% observed a single time. The leading ten clones occupy approximately 4.3% of the sample. Specimen: PBMCs. Source of these receptors: a man aged 55 to 70 in good health and CMV-seronegative.

V gene TRBV19 combines with J gene TRBJ2-1; 10 bases align to TRBD2. V lost 6 bases to trimming and J lost 10 bases; unmatched junction nucleotides: 6. This CDR3 spans 13 amino acids. The germline gives CDR1 LNHDA, CDR2 SQIVND (reference sequence). CDR3 sequence reads: CASSPSGSMEQFF. As DNA, the CDR3 is TGTGCCAGTAGCCCTAGCGGGAGTATGGAGCAGTTCTTC.

The rearrangement uses TRBV9 and TRBJ2-1, with a tentative D call TRBD2 (6 bases). The CDR3 totals 16 residues. V was cut by 4 bases and J by 4 bases, with 18 bases left in between. The germline V gene has CDR1 SGDLS and CDR2 YYNGEE. CDR3 DNA: TGTGCCAGCAGCCGGGATCGGCGGGGCCTTTACAATGAGCAGTTCTTC. Residues: CASSRDRRGLYNEQFF.

The genes are TRBV15 and TRBJ1-5, with D maybe TRBD1 (5 bases). In germline, CDR1 is LNHNV, CDR2 YYDKDF (reference sequence). Trimming shortened V by 5 bases and J by 9 bases, and 20 bases separated the two germline ends. The CDR3 has 15 amino acids. CDR3 loop: CATSLGVQGSMPQHF. The CDR3 region has the DNA TGTGCCACCAGCCTAGGGGTCCAGGGCTCTATGCCCCAGCATTTT.

The chain recombines TRBV19 with TRBJ2-3; 8 positions match TRBD2. Germline V gene sequence: CDR1 LNHDA, CDR2 SQIVND (reference sequence). CDR3 length: 16 amino acids. In DNA, the CDR3 is TGTGCGACCAATCGGGATGGCGGGAGGCCGGGGGATACGCAGTATTTT. Its translation: CATNRDGGRPGDTQYF.

J is TRBJ2-5 and V is TRBV5-1; TRBD1 might be the D (5 bases). The CDR3 contains 14 residues. V lost 0 bases and J 1 base, leaving 7 bases between the germline ends. Germline V gives CDR1 SGHRS, CDR2 YFSETQ. The CDR3 sequence is CASSLEGAQETQYF. The DNA for the CDR3 is TGCGCCAGCAGCTTGGAAGGGGCCCAAGAGACCCAGTACTTC.

The chain is built from TRBV29-1 and TRBJ2-2, with 7 bases that match TRBD2. After removal of 1 base from V and 5 bases from J, the junction contained 7 bases not matched to a gene. Germline V gene lookup returns CDR1 SQVTM and CDR2 ANQGSEA. The CDR3 covers 15 residues. The CDR3 loop is CSVEGAGAGTGELFF. The CDR3 DNA reads as TGCAGCGTTGAAGGTGCGGGAGCGGGAACCGGGGAGCTGTTTTTT.

This clone appeared a few times. The chain joins TRBV7-7 to TRBJ2-7; D remains ambiguous. Trimming shortened V by 1 base and J by 3 bases, and 10 bases separated the two germline ends. The CDR3 spans 14 residues. The germline V gene encodes CDR1 SSHAT and CDR2 FNYEAQ (reference sequence). CDR3 sequence: CASSLGGTNYEQYF. DNA of the CDR3: TGTGCCAGCAGCTTAGGTGGTACAAACTACGAGCAGTACTTC.

The CDR3 sequence: CASSLSTANTGELFF. The CDR3, as DNA: TGCGCCAGCAGCTTAAGCACTGCGAACACCGGGGAGCTGTTTTTT. The chain uses TRBV5-1 and TRBJ2-2, with unresolved D. Germline V gene sequence: CDR1 SGHRS, CDR2 YFSETQ. CDR3 length equals 15 residues. V was trimmed by 2 bases and J by 0 bases, leaving 8 bases between them.

The gene calls are TRBV14 and TRBJ2-4; 9 nucleotides line up with TRBD1. This CDR3 comprises 14 residues. Germline-derived CDR1 and CDR2 are SGHDN and FVKESK. J lost 8 bases, V lost 4 bases, and 6 bases had no gene match. CDR3 DNA sequence: TGTGCCAGCAGCCTCAAGACAGGGGGGGACATTCAGTACTTC. Amino acids: CASSLKTGGDIQYF.

The chain uses TRBV30 and TRBJ2-7; 12 bases match TRBD2. Germline trimming cut 2 bases from V and 6 bases from J; bases unmatched to any gene: 5. CDR1 and CDR2 from the germline V gene are GTSNPN and SVGIG (reference sequence). CDR3 size: 14 residues. CDR3 in DNA: TGTGCCTGGAGTATCACTAGCGGGAGGCGCGAGCAGTACTTC. Translation gives CAWSITSGRREQYF. Looking up the rest from reference TRBV30 and TRBJ2-7 gives the full variable domain: SQTIHQWPATLVQPVGSPLSLECTVEGTSNPNLYWYRQAAGRGLQLLFYSVGIGQISSEVPQNLSASRPQDRQFILSSKKLLLSDSGFYLCAWSITSGRREQYFGPGTRLTVT.

The V gene is TRBV7-6, the J gene TRBJ2-2; TRBD2 matches at 12 bases. V shed 4 bases, J shed 5 bases, and the junction held 5 bases outside the gene matches. Per germline, CDR1 SGHVS and CDR2 FNYEAQ. The CDR3 spans 16 residues. The CDR3 here is CASSSTSGSGTGELFF. CDR3 DNA: TGTGCCAGCAGCTCGACTAGCGGGAGCGGTACCGGGGAGCTGTTTTTT.

V and J are TRBV7-8 and TRBJ1-5, with a possible D match to TRBD1 (5 bases). The CDR3 is 16 residues long. Trimming took off 6 bases at V and 1 base at J, with 16 bases between the two ends. Germline CDR1 is SGHVS and CDR2 is FQNEAQ. The CDR3 coding sequence is TGTGCCAGCAGTCCTCAGGGAGGGTTGAGCAATCAGCCCCAGCATTTT. Protein product: CASSPQGGLSNQPQHF.

The chain is built from TRBV28 and TRBJ2-1; D unclear. This CDR3 has 13 residues. The V gene's germline CDR1 is MDHEN and CDR2 SYDVKM. V lost 6 bases, J lost 0 bases, and 6 bases lay in between. In nucleotides, the CDR3 is TGTGCCAGCAGGGCCCTCTCCTACAATGAGCAGTTCTTC. As protein: CASRALSYNEQFF.

The chain employs TRBV6-6 and TRBJ1-1; D ambiguous. Germline assignment: CDR1 MNHNY and CDR2 SVGAGI (reference sequence). This CDR3 has 11 amino acids. V was trimmed by 6 bases and J by 4 bases, leaving 6 bases between them. CDR3 coding DNA: TGTGCCAGCAGCCCCTCCACTGAAGCTTTCTTT. As protein: CASSPSTEAFF.

The chain recombines TRBV2 with TRBJ1-5; TRBD1 matches 9 bases. V was pared by 8 bases and J by 6 bases, with 11 bases of the junction left unmatched. CDR3 length: 15 amino acids. The germline V gene has CDR1 SNHLY and CDR2 FYNNEI. CDR3 amino acids: CASLWDRDETQPQHF. The CDR3 DNA is TGTGCCAGCCTTTGGGACAGGGACGAGACTCAGCCCCAGCATTTT. Supplemented by reference TRBV2 and TRBJ1-5, the full variable domain reads EPEVTQTPSHQVTQMGQEVILRCVPISNHLYFYWYRQILGQKVEFLVSFYNNEISEKSEIFDDQFSVERPDGSNFTLKIRSTKLEDSAMYFCASLWDRDETQPQHFGDGTRLSIL.

The chain employs TRBV7-2 and TRBJ2-2, with D unclear. The germline V gene encodes CDR1 SGHTA and CDR2 FQGNSA. The ends were cut back, 0 bases at V and 4 bases at J, with 6 bases in the middle. The CDR3 loop spans 14 amino acids. The CDR3, as DNA: TGTGCCAGCAGCTTAGCCTGGAGCACCGGGGAGCTGTTTTTT. Encoded protein: CASSLAWSTGELFF.

The rearrangement joins TRBV28 to TRBJ1-1; possibly TRBD1 for D (5 bases). V lost 5 bases to trimming and J lost 4 bases, with 17 bases between them. CDR1 and CDR2 from the germline V gene are MDHEN and SYDVKM. This CDR3 has 15 residues. Here the CDR3 reads CASSPLGGGGTEAFF. The CDR3 DNA reads as TGTGCCAGCAGTCCCCTTGGGGGAGGTGGCACTGAAGCTTTCTTT.

The chain has TRBV6-1 and TRBJ1-6; D call uncertain. The germline V gene has CDR1 MNHNS and CDR2 SASEGT. Trimming took 5 bases from V and 8 from J, leaving 16 bases between them. The CDR3 totals 15 residues. The CDR3 spells CASSLDRAAYSPLHF. The CDR3, as DNA: TGTGCCAGCAGTCTGGACCGAGCGGCGTATTCACCCCTCCACTTT.

V and J are TRBV28 and TRBJ1-5; 8 nucleotides match TRBD1. The CDR3 length is 15 residues. Germline V gives CDR1 MDHEN, CDR2 SYDVKM. V shed 2 bases, J shed 5 bases, and the junction held 5 bases outside the gene matches. CDR3 in DNA: TGTGCCAGCAGTTTAGGGGCAGGGGGCTATCAGCCCCAGCATTTT. Its protein product is CASSLGAGGYQPQHF. Variable domain in full (rest from reference TRBV28 and TRBJ1-5): DVKVTQSSRYLVKRTGEKVFLECVQDMDHENMFWYRQDPGLGLRLIYFSYDVKMKEKGDIPEGYSVSREKKERFSLILESASTNQTSMYLCASSLGAGGYQPQHFGDGTRLSIL.

The chain couples TRBV14 to TRBJ1-4; D not resolved. Trimming stripped 5 bases from V and 8 bases from J, with 9 bases between. CDR3 size: 12 residues. CDR1 is SGHDN and CDR2 is FVKESK in the germline V gene. CDR3 loop: CASSDIGEKLFF. The CDR3 DNA sequence: TGTGCCAGCAGCGACATCGGAGAAAAACTGTTTTTT. The full variable domain, in which reference TRBV14 and TRBJ1-4 provide the parts outside the CDR3, is EAGVTQFPSHSVIEKGQTVTLRCDPISGHDNLYWYRRVMGKEIKFLLHFVKESKQDESGMPNNRFLAERTGGTYSTLKVQPAELEDSGVYFCASSDIGEKLFFGSGTQLSVL.

CDR3 sequence (DNA): TGTGCCAGCAGTGAAAAAGGGACAGGGCGGGCCGGGGAGCTGTTTTTT. This gives the protein CASSEKGTGRAGELFF. The V call is TRBV6-1, the J call TRBJ2-2; TRBD1 matches at 9 bases. The germline V gene has CDR1 MNHNS and CDR2 SASEGT. The J segment lost 6 bases and the V segment lost 2 bases, leaving 7 bases of the junction unmatched. This CDR3 is built from 16 residues.

The table lists this clone with a few counts. The chain has TRBV30 and TRBJ1-5; 9 nucleotides match TRBD1. Germline CDR1 GTSNPN, CDR2 SVGIG (reference sequence). Germline trimming cut 2 bases from V and 1 base from J; bases unmatched to any gene: 9. The CDR3 loop spans 17 amino acids. The CDR3 here is CAWSLGQGIASNQPQHF. In DNA form, the CDR3 reads TGTGCCTGGAGTCTGGGACAGGGAATAGCGAGCAATCAGCCCCAGCATTTT.

V usage is TRBV5-8 and J usage is TRBJ2-7, with D unresolved. Deletions cut 1 base from V and 2 bases from J, with 10 bases between. The CDR3 has 14 residues. Germline CDR1 is SGHTS and CDR2 is YDEGEE. The CDR3 region is CASSLRRSPYEQYF. The CDR3 DNA sequence: TGTGCCAGCAGCTTGCGGCGGAGCCCCTACGAGCAGTACTTC. Together with reference TRBV5-8 and TRBJ2-7, the CDR3 gives the full variable domain: EAGVTQSPTHLIKTRGQQATLRCSPISGHTSVYWYQQALGLGLQFLLWYDEGEERNRGNFPPRFSGRQFPNYSSELNVNALELEDSALYLCASSLRRSPYEQYFGPGTRLTVT.